A single sample is the source of the 17 T cell receptor beta chains below, sequenced in a study of blood T cell repertoires in COVID-19. The data were produced by immunoSEQ multiplex PCR, yet TCRdb's version contains in-frame clones alone and is incomplete. Here the sample spans 100,000 to 150,000 clones, around 84% being singletons. The sample taken for sequencing was PBMCs or T cells enriched from blood (not recorded which). The receptors were sampled from a middle-aged man with acute COVID-19.

V and J are TRBV18 and TRBJ1-2; the D gene is possibly TRBD1 (5 bases). From germline, CDR1 is KGHSH and CDR2 LQKENI. The CDR3 is 13 residues long. Trimming took off 2 bases at V and 8 bases at J, with 12 bases between the two ends. The CDR3 nucleotides read TGTGCCAGCTCACCAATGGAAGGGGAAGGCTACACCTTC. The encoded protein is CASSPMEGEGYTF. Supplemented by reference TRBV18 and TRBJ1-2, the full variable domain reads NAGVMQNPRHLVRRRGQEARLRCSPMKGHSHVYWYRQLPEEGLKFMVYLQKENIIDESGMPKERFSAEFPKEGPSILRIQQVVRGDSAAYFCASSPMEGEGYTFGSGTRLTVV.

The table lists this clone with a count of one. V usage is TRBV19 and J usage is TRBJ2-7; 7 bases match TRBD1. Germline-derived CDR1 and CDR2 are LNHDA and SQIVND (reference sequence). Trimming removed 3 bases from V and 2 bases from J; junction bases left unmatched: 4. The CDR3 sequence is 14 residues long. The CDR3 DNA sequence: TGTGCCAGTAGTATTTTTACAGGGGCCTACGAGCAGTACTTC. It is translated as CASSIFTGAYEQYF.

This chain uses TRBV2 with TRBJ1-1; a weak D match, TRBD1 (6 bases). The V and J ends lost 6 bases and 5 bases respectively, with 16 bases between them. The CDR3 covers 14 residues. Looked up from germline, CDR1 is SNHLY and CDR2 is FYNNEI. The CDR3 DNA reads TGTGCCAGCAGCACCGGCCAGGGGAAGACTGAAGCTTTCTTT. Its translation: CASSTGQGKTEAFF.

The chain links TRBV30 to TRBJ2-2; the D gene is possibly TRBD1 (8 bases). There are 16 residues in the CDR3. In germline, CDR1 is GTSNPN, CDR2 SVGIG (reference sequence). V was pared by 0 bases and J by 4 bases, with 15 bases between. The CDR3 DNA reads TGTGCCTGGAGTGTAACATACAGGGGGGGCACCGGGGAGCTGTTTTTT. Residues: CAWSVTYRGGTGELFF.

The chain recombines TRBV5-5 with TRBJ1-1, with D possibly being TRBD1 (5 bases). This CDR3 has 13 residues. V dropped 3 bases and J dropped 6 bases, with 12 bases sitting between them. Germline V CDR1 and CDR2: SGHKS, YYEKEE (reference sequence). As DNA, the CDR3 is TGTGCCAGCAGCTGGGGTACAGGAGCTGAAGCTTTCTTT. This gives the protein CASSWGTGAEAFF.

The CDR3 coding sequence is TGTGCCAGCTCCATTGACAGGGGGAGCACTGAAGCTTTCTTT. Its translation is CASSIDRGSTEAFF. This sequence joins TRBV18 and TRBJ1-1; TRBD1 matches 9 bases. The J segment lost 4 bases and the V segment lost 6 bases, leaving 6 bases of the junction unmatched. The germline V gene has CDR1 KGHSH and CDR2 LQKENI. CDR3 size: 14 residues.

The chain employs TRBV30 and TRBJ1-1; perhaps TRBD1 as D (6 bases). The CDR3 covers 17 residues. Between the trimmed V and J ends, which lost 6 bases and 1 base, there was a span of 24 bases. Germline V gives CDR1 GTSNPN, CDR2 SVGIG (reference sequence). CDR3 amino acids: CACTTGHELITNTEAFF. As DNA, the CDR3 is TGTGCCTGTACAACGGGACATGAATTGATTACGAACACTGAAGCTTTCTTT. Complete variable domain (other parts from reference TRBV30 and TRBJ1-1): SQTIHQWPATLVQPVGSPLSLECTVEGTSNPNLYWYRQAAGRGLQLLFYSVGIGQISSEVPQNLSASRPQDRQFILSSKKLLLSDSGFYLCACTTGHELITNTEAFFGQGTRLTVV.

The sample holds a few counts of this clone. The rearrangement uses TRBV29-1 and TRBJ2-3; TRBD1 agrees at 9 bases. V dropped 4 bases and J dropped 3; count of bases not matched to a gene: 8. This CDR3 spans 15 amino acids. CDR1 and CDR2 from the germline V gene are SQVTM and ANQGSEA. CDR3 DNA sequence: TGCAGCGTTGTTAGGGGACAGGGTGTAACAGATACGCAGTATTTT. This encodes CSVVRGQGVTDTQYF.

Details on this clone: The identical CDR3 is also encoded by other nucleotide sequences in the sample. The chain couples TRBV30 to TRBJ2-5; the D gene could be TRBD1 or TRBD2 (6 bases each). The ends were cut back, 5 bases at V and 4 bases at J, with 11 bases in the middle. The CDR3 is made up of 12 amino acids. The germline CDR1 and CDR2 sequences are GTSNPN and SVGIG (reference sequence). The CDR3 sequence: CAWGGLGETQYF. The CDR3 DNA reads TGTGCCTGGGGGGGGCTCGGAGAGACCCAGTACTTC.

This clone appeared once. V and J are TRBV2 and TRBJ1-5; 7 nucleotides agree with TRBD1. V lost 5 bases to trimming and J lost 6 bases; unmatched junction nucleotides: 16. The CDR3 consists of 17 residues. Germline CDR1 reads SNHLY; CDR2 reads FYNNEI. DNA for the CDR3: TGTGCCAGCAGTTTTATTCGGACAGGTCCAGGGAGTCAGCCCCAGCATTTT. It yields the protein CASSFIRTGPGSQPQHF.

The V gene is TRBV6-5, the J gene TRBJ1-2; no clear D. V lost 0 bases to trimming and J lost 2 bases, with 10 bases between them. CDR3 size: 15 residues. Looked up from germline, CDR1 is MNHEY and CDR2 is SVGAGI. The CDR3: CASSYSGGLNYGYTF. The CDR3 DNA reads as TGTGCCAGCAGTTACTCAGGAGGATTAAACTATGGCTACACCTTC.

This clone has a handful of counts. The V gene is TRBV5-1, the J gene TRBJ1-1; a possible D gene is TRBD1 (5 bases). This CDR3 has 14 amino acids. The germline V gene has CDR1 SGHRS and CDR2 YFSETQ. V shed 6 bases and J shed 1 base, with 13 bases lying between them. The CDR3 bases are TGCGCCAGCAAAATTGACAGTTCGAACACTGAAGCTTTCTTT. Protein product: CASKIDSSNTEAFF.

V gene TRBV5-1 combines with J gene TRBJ1-2; unclear D gene. Germline V CDR1 and CDR2: SGHRS, YFSETQ. This CDR3 has 16 residues. V shed 0 bases and J shed 2 bases, with 14 bases lying between them. CDR3: CASSLDRLGTNYGYTF. The CDR3, as DNA: TGCGCCAGCAGCTTGGACCGGTTGGGCACCAACTATGGCTACACCTTC.

This chain joins TRBV3-1 (or the pseudogene TRBV3-2) and TRBJ1-1, with a possible D match to TRBD1 (5 bases). The CDR3 extends over 14 amino acids. Germline V gene data show CDR1 as LGHDT and CDR2 as YNNKEL (reference sequence). V shed 2 bases and J shed 1 base, with 8 bases lying between them. The CDR3 DNA reads as TGTGCCAGCAGCCAACTGGGGCGGAACACTGAAGCTTTCTTT. It encodes CASSQLGRNTEAFF.

This rearrangement joins TRBV7-9 to TRBJ2-3, with TRBD1 as a possible D gene (6 bases). Germline loops: CDR1 SEHNR, CDR2 FQNEAQ (reference sequence). V dropped 6 bases and J dropped 1 base, with 11 bases sitting between them. This CDR3 is 14 amino acids long. CDR3 in DNA: TGTGCCAGCAGTTGGGGGACACGCACAGATACGCAGTATTTT. Residues: CASSWGTRTDTQYF.

The chain links TRBV10-3 to TRBJ1-1, with 9 bases lining up with TRBD1. The germline V gene has CDR1 ENHRY and CDR2 SYGVKD. V lost 6 bases, J lost 4 bases, and 3 bases stayed unmatched. The CDR3 length is 13 residues. CDR3: CAIRGQGITEAFF. The CDR3 bases are TGTGCCATCAGGGGACAGGGAATCACTGAAGCTTTCTTT.

This chain joins TRBV27 and TRBJ2-2, with D possibly TRBD2 on 6 matching bases. The V end lost 8 bases, the J end lost 4 bases, and 20 bases lay between the germline ends. The germline CDR1 and CDR2 sequences are MNHEY and SMNVEV (reference sequence). The CDR3 has 16 residues. For the CDR3, the DNA is TGTGCCAGCCGCCAGCTTCGGGGGAGTTTCACCGGGGAGCTGTTTTTT. It translates to CASRQLRGSFTGELFF.